These 2 T cell receptor beta chains came from one sample sequenced in a study of T cell changes during pregnancy in multiple sclerosis. Only in-frame clones appear in the TCRdb table, and some are missing; sequencing was by immunoSEQ multiplex PCR. The data contain 50,000 or so clones, 85% to 95% of them singletons. Material: CD4+ T cells from peripheral blood mononuclear cells, obtained in the third trimester of pregnancy. Receptors originate from a female donor with multiple sclerosis, enrolled in a pregnancy study.

The gene calls are TRBV2 and TRBJ2-7, with a weak D call TRBD2 (6 bases). Trimming removed 7 bases from V and 1 base from J, with 11 bases in between. Looked up from germline, CDR1 is SNHLY and CDR2 is FYNNEI. This CDR3 contains 13 residues. The CDR3 loop is CASIRGTSYEQYF. The DNA for the CDR3 is TGTGCCAGCATCCGGGGGACGTCCTACGAGCAGTACTTC.

The chain uses TRBV2 and TRBJ1-4; D ambiguous. Germline-derived CDR1 and CDR2 are SNHLY and FYNNEI. With 8 bases removed from V and 2 bases from J, the gap between germline ends came to 15 bases. The CDR3 has 15 residues. The CDR3 spells CASVRRRETNEKLFF. For the CDR3, the DNA is TGTGCCAGCGTAAGACGGAGGGAGACTAATGAAAAACTGTTTTTT.